This TCR beta chain was profiled in a study of cytomegalovirus exposure and HLA in healthy donors. Germline CDR1 and CDR2: LNHDA and SQIVND (reference sequence). V was trimmed by 2 bases and J by 1 base, leaving 3 bases between them. The CDR3 runs to 13 residues. Remarks on this clone: The antigen remains unidentified.

Primers included in the PCR were 60 Vbeta and 13 Jbeta primers. Produced via immunoSEQ multiplex PCR; TCRdb's table is partial and in-frame only. This sample carries more than 85,000 clones, with 5.5% going to the ten biggest clones. Whole-study findings and limits: According to the study, 180 or so TCR beta chains were cytomegalovirus-associated. TCR beta V segments were, for the most part, productive about 87% or about 30% of the time in an earlier analysis. A few of the chains that were CMV-associated were confirmed in vitro to be specific for CMV antigens. Most TCR sequences were uncommon, yet certain public TCRs appeared in many donors.

This TCR derives from a girl between 10 and 17 years old in good health and CMV-seropositive. Sequenced: PBMCs. The J gene is TRBJ1-5, the V gene TRBV19; D remains ambiguous. The CDR3 sequence is CASSITSNQPQHF. CDR3 sequence (DNA): TGTGCCAGTAGTATAACAAGCAATCAGCCCCAGCATTTT. Filled out from reference TRBV19 and TRBJ1-5, the complete variable domain reads DGGITQSPKYLFRKEGQNVTLSCEQNLNHDAMYWYRQDPGQGLRLIYYSQIVNDFQKGDIAEGYSVSREKKESFPLTVTSAQKNPTAFYLCASSITSNQPQHFGDGTRLSIL.